A selection of T cell receptor beta chains follows, all from one sample in a study of cytomegalovirus exposure and HLA in healthy donors. Profiling relied on immunoSEQ multiplex PCR, and the TCRdb table lists in-frame clones only, not all of them. The repertoire holds 110,000 to 150,000 clones, with approximately 63% as singletons. The sequenced sample consisted of PBMCs. All receptors derive from a woman aged 60 to 75 in good health and CMV-seropositive. CDR3s include the opening cysteine and the closing phenylalanine or tryptophan. A D gene is named only where the DNA matches it firmly. Some rows have no size entry. The others give once, few or many, or a class for an expanded clone.

.	TRBV7-2	TRBJ2-3	TRBD1	TGTGCCAGCAGCGTGGGACAGGGTAGCACAGATACGCAGTATTTT	CASSVGQGSTDTQYF
.	TRBV15	TRBJ1-5	.	TGTGCCACCAGCAGAGGGGGGGGGCCGGGACAGCCCCAGCATTTT	CATSRGGGPGQPQHF
.	TRBV25-1	TRBJ2-7	.	TGTGCCAGCTCCGGAGGCTACGAGCAGTACTTC	CASSGGYEQYF
.	TRBV6-5	TRBJ1-1	TRBD1	TGTGCCAGCAGTATGGGACAGGGGGGCACTGAAGCTTTCTTT	CASSMGQGGTEAFF
.	TRBV4-1	TRBJ1-2	TRBD1	TGCGCCAGCAGCCACGTGCCGGGACAGTCCTACTATGGCTACACCTTC	CASSHVPGQSYYGYTF
once	TRBV19	TRBJ1-1	TRBD1	TGTGCCAGTAGCGCGGACAGGTTGAACACTGAAGCTTTCTTT	CASSADRLNTEAFF
.	TRBV6-5	TRBJ2-7	.	TGTGCCAGCTTTCCCAGGGGATCCTACGAGCAGTACTTC	CASFPRGSYEQYF
.	TRBV2	TRBJ2-7	TRBD2	TGTGCCGGGGGGAGGGGATACGAGCAGTACTTC	CAGGRGYEQYF
.	TRBV2	TRBJ2-7	.	TGTGCCAGCAGTGACCAGCGGTCTACCCATAGGGACGAGCAGTACTTC	CASSDQRSTHRDEQYF
.	TRBV2	TRBJ2-7	TRBD2	TGTGCCAGCGGGGGGGAATCTTACGAGCAGTACTTC	CASGGESYEQYF
few	TRBV6-6	TRBJ1-1	TRBD1	TGTGCCAGCAGTTACCTCGGGACAGGGGTCTCTGAAGCTTTCTTT	CASSYLGTGVSEAFF
.	TRBV5-4	TRBJ1-2	TRBD1	TGTGCCAGCAGCACAGGGGGGGACAGAGCCTATGGCTACACCTTC	CASSTGGDRAYGYTF
.	TRBV28	TRBJ1-1	TRBD1	TGTGCCAGCAGTTTAGCGACAGGGAGGTGGAACACTGAAGCTTTCTTT	CASSLATGRWNTEAFF
once	TRBV2	TRBJ2-2	TRBD1	TGTGCCAGCAGGACCAGGGGGCCGGGTAGTAACACCGGGGAGCTGTTTTTT	CASRTRGPGSNTGELFF
.	TRBV6-1	TRBJ1-2	TRBD1	TGTGCCAGCAGTGAATCCGGACAGGGTTACTATGGCTACACCTTC	CASSESGQGYYGYTF
.	TRBV7-8	TRBJ1-2	.	TGTGCCAGCAGCCCTGGGAGCTTGAACTATGGCTACACCTTC	CASSPGSLNYGYTF
.	TRBV29-1	TRBJ1-1	.	TGCAGCGTTACCCGGGGGGGGAACACTGAAGCTTTCTTT	CSVTRGGNTEAFF
.	TRBV5-1	TRBJ2-1	.	TGCGCCAGCAGCGGGAGCGGCAATGAGCAGTTCTTC	CASSGSGNEQFF